Presented here are 5 T cell receptor beta chains from one specimen sequenced in a study of blood T cell repertoires in COVID-19. Sequencing was performed with immunoSEQ multiplex PCR; in TCRdb, only in-frame clones are kept and a portion is missing. The sample contains 35,000 to 45,000 clones, about 82% of which appear only once. The sample consisted of peripheral blood. The receptors were sampled from a man between 65 and 85 years old with acute or convalescent COVID-19.

This clone was counted a few times. The genes are TRBV7-2 and TRBJ2-2; possibly TRBD2 for D (6 bases). Deletions cut 4 bases from V and 3 bases from J, with 9 bases between. Germline V gene sequence: CDR1 SGHTA, CDR2 FQGNSA. The CDR3 sequence is 14 residues long. Here the CDR3 reads CASSSRRDTGELFF. DNA of the CDR3: TGTGCCAGCAGCTCCAGGAGGGACACCGGGGAGCTGTTTTTT.

V is TRBV7-2 and J is TRBJ2-5; the D is unclear. From germline, CDR1 is SGHTA and CDR2 FQGNSA. The V gene lost 0 bases and the J gene lost 3 bases, with 8 bases spanning the gap. The CDR3 consists of 14 residues. The CDR3 here is CASSLAYQEETQYF. DNA for the CDR3: TGTGCCAGCAGCTTAGCCTATCAGGAAGAGACCCAGTACTTC.

V and J are TRBV2 and TRBJ2-5; 7 nucleotides line up with TRBD1. The CDR3 length is 14 residues. CDR1 SNHLY and CDR2 FYNNEI come from the germline V gene. The ends lost 3 bases at V and 4 bases at J; junction bases unmatched: 5. The CDR3 sequence is CASSDDREIETQYF. CDR3 bases: TGTGCCAGCAGTGATGACAGGGAAATAGAGACCCAGTACTTC.

This chain connects TRBV30 to TRBJ1-3; D not certain. The CDR3 extends over 11 amino acids. V was trimmed by 2 bases and J by 8 bases, leaving 7 bases between them. Germline assignment: CDR1 GTSNPN and CDR2 SVGIG (reference sequence). The chain's CDR3 is CAWSRIDTIYF. The CDR3 bases are TGTGCCTGGAGTCGAATAGACACCATATATTTT.

The V call is TRBV5-1, the J call TRBJ1-2; possibly TRBD1 for D (6 bases). This CDR3 spans 13 amino acids. Germline loops: CDR1 SGHRS, CDR2 YFSETQ. V was pared by 5 bases and J by 2 bases, with 10 bases between. For the CDR3, the DNA is TGCGCCAGCAGGACAGGAATGAACTATGGCTACACCTTC. This sequence encodes CASRTGMNYGYTF.